Listed below are T cell receptor beta chains from one sample, sequenced in a study of regulatory T cells in long-lasting Graves disease. TCRdb used MiXCR to reprocess the multiplex PCR reads, holding one entry per CDR3 protein. Found here are over 450,000 distinct CDR3 sequences, around 12% of them singletons; the top ten hold roughly 8.2%. These data also formed part of another study, on T cells in Graves' hyperthyroidism and ophthalmopathy.

The sample consisted of peripheral blood mononuclear cells (PBMCs), taken at new diagnosis, from a patient treated with antithyroid drugs. The receptors were gathered from a woman in her 30s with Graves disease. Each CDR3 is given with its conserved first and last residue. Fields, in order: V gene, D gene, J gene, clone size, CDR3 protein, CDR3 DNA. A D gene is named only where the DNA matches it firmly. Expanded clones get a size class; other rows say once, few or many, or leave the size out.

v_call: TRBV11-2; d_call: TRBD1; j_call: TRBJ2-6; clone_size: many; cdr3_aa: CASSQPLPGQGNPSGANVLTF; cdr3_nt: TGTGCCAGCAGCCAACCTCTTCCGGGACAGGGAAACCCGTCTGGGGCCAACGTCCTGACTTTC
v_call: TRBV2; d_call: .; j_call: TRBJ1-3; clone_size: few; cdr3_aa: CASSEQAGNTIYF; cdr3_nt: TGTGCCAGCAGTGAACAGGCTGGAAACACCATATATTTT
v_call: TRBV6-1; d_call: TRBD2; j_call: TRBJ2-7; clone_size: few; cdr3_aa: CASSREAASGEQYF; cdr3_nt: TGTGCCAGCAGCCGGGAGGCAGCCTCTGGGGAGCAGTACTTC
v_call: TRBV20-1; d_call: .; j_call: TRBJ1-6; clone_size: many; cdr3_aa: CSASPPDSFRSPLHF; cdr3_nt: TGCAGTGCTAGCCCACCGGACAGCTTTAGGTCACCCCTCCACTTT
v_call: TRBV9; d_call: .; j_call: TRBJ2-7; clone_size: few; cdr3_aa: CASSVGPAVYEQYF; cdr3_nt: TGTGCCAGCAGCGTAGGACCGGCCGTCTACGAGCAGTACTTC
v_call: TRBV14; d_call: .; j_call: TRBJ2-3; clone_size: .; cdr3_aa: CASSQSRPGADTQYF; cdr3_nt: TGTGCCAGCAGCCAATCAAGGCCCGGGGCAGATACGCAGTATTTT
v_call: TRBV6-9; d_call: TRBD1; j_call: TRBJ2-7; clone_size: many; cdr3_aa: CASSSGGTGSYEQYF; cdr3_nt: TGTGCCAGCAGTTCCGGAGGGACAGGGAGCTACGAGCAGTACTTC
v_call: TRBV3-1; d_call: .; j_call: TRBJ2-2; clone_size: few; cdr3_aa: CASSQGPGEPFF; cdr3_nt: TGTGCCAGCAGCCAAGGTCCCGGGGAGCCGTTTTTT
v_call: TRBV7-2; d_call: TRBD2; j_call: TRBJ2-5; clone_size: many; cdr3_aa: CASSLKLAGEGETQYF; cdr3_nt: TGTGCCAGCAGCTTAAAACTAGCGGGAGAGGGGGAGACCCAGTACTTC
v_call: TRBV7-9; d_call: .; j_call: TRBJ2-5; clone_size: many; cdr3_aa: CASSPIRETQYF; cdr3_nt: TGTGCCAGCAGCCCCATTCGGGAGACCCAGTACTTC
v_call: TRBV6-1; d_call: .; j_call: TRBJ1-2; clone_size: .; cdr3_aa: CATGLVGGNYGYTF; cdr3_nt: TGTGCCACCGGGCTGGTGGGGGGCAACTATGGCTACACCTTC
v_call: TRBV7-2; d_call: .; j_call: TRBJ2-1; clone_size: many; cdr3_aa: CASSLVGLYVHEQFF; cdr3_nt: TGTGCCAGCAGCTTAGTTGGACTATACGTCCATGAGCAGTTCTTC
v_call: TRBV28; d_call: .; j_call: TRBJ2-1; clone_size: few; cdr3_aa: CASRWGVNEQLF; cdr3_nt: TGTGCCAGCAGATGGGGAGTCAATGAGCAGCTCTTC
v_call: TRBV10-3; d_call: .; j_call: TRBJ1-5; clone_size: few; cdr3_aa: CASGNRENNQPQHF; cdr3_nt: TGTGCCTCCGGCAACAGGGAAAACAATCAGCCCCAGCATTTT
v_call: TRBV19; d_call: TRBD1; j_call: TRBJ1-2; clone_size: .; cdr3_aa: CASSMGQGTRARYTF; cdr3_nt: TGTGCCAGTAGTATGGGACAGGGTACGAGAGCGCGCTACACCTTC
v_call: TRBV6-2/TRBV6-3; d_call: TRBD1; j_call: TRBJ1-3; clone_size: .; cdr3_aa: CASSWTGSGNTIYF; cdr3_nt: TGTGCCAGCAGCTGGACAGGGTCTGGAAACACCATATATTTT
v_call: TRBV27; d_call: .; j_call: TRBJ1-1; clone_size: few; cdr3_aa: CANSLGEAGTEAFF; cdr3_nt: TGTGCCAACAGTTTAGGGGAAGCGGGCACTGAAGCTTTCTTT
v_call: TRBV29-1; d_call: .; j_call: TRBJ2-4; clone_size: few; cdr3_aa: CSVELRAKNIQYF; cdr3_nt: TGCAGCGTTGAACTACGAGCCAAAAACATTCAGTACTTC
v_call: TRBV12-3/TRBV12-4; d_call: .; j_call: TRBJ2-1; clone_size: many; cdr3_aa: CASRRTRDFSPEQFF; cdr3_nt: TGTGCCAGCAGGAGAACCCGGGACTTTAGCCCCGAGCAGTTCTTC
v_call: TRBV7-2; d_call: .; j_call: TRBJ1-1; clone_size: few; cdr3_aa: CASSTNKDTEAFF; cdr3_nt: TGTGCCAGCAGCACGAACAAGGACACTGAAGCTTTCTTT
v_call: TRBV20-1; d_call: TRBD2; j_call: TRBJ2-7; clone_size: many; cdr3_aa: CSARIGLAGGYEQYF; cdr3_nt: TGCAGTGCTAGAATAGGACTAGCGGGAGGTTACGAGCAGTACTTC
v_call: TRBV7-9; d_call: TRBD1; j_call: TRBJ1-6; clone_size: many; cdr3_aa: CASSLLGQAHSPLHF; cdr3_nt: TGTGCCAGCAGCTTATTGGGACAGGCTCATTCACCCCTCCACTTT
v_call: TRBV6-1; d_call: .; j_call: TRBJ1-5; clone_size: .; cdr3_aa: CASSEMGQPQHF; cdr3_nt: TGTGCCAGCAGTGAAATGGGTCAGCCCCAGCATTTT
v_call: TRBV28; d_call: TRBD2; j_call: TRBJ2-7; clone_size: many; cdr3_aa: CATTQTGGLEQYF; cdr3_nt: TGTGCCACCACGCAGACCGGGGGGTTGGAGCAGTACTTC
v_call: TRBV11-2; d_call: .; j_call: TRBJ2-1; clone_size: many; cdr3_aa: CASNRDLSYNEQFF; cdr3_nt: TGTGCCAGCAACCGGGACCTAAGCTACAATGAGCAGTTCTTC
v_call: TRBV14; d_call: .; j_call: TRBJ2-2; clone_size: many; cdr3_aa: CASSPPTGRAGELFF; cdr3_nt: TGTGCCAGCAGCCCCCCGACAGGGAGGGCCGGGGAGCTGTTTTTT
v_call: TRBV4-2; d_call: TRBD1; j_call: TRBJ1-2; clone_size: .; cdr3_aa: CASSHMGWRQGLRTYGYTF; cdr3_nt: TGTGCCAGCAGCCATATGGGTTGGAGACAGGGCTTACGAACATATGGCTACACCTTC
v_call: TRBV2; d_call: TRBD2; j_call: TRBJ2-7; clone_size: many; cdr3_aa: CASSDPGGTSYEQYF; cdr3_nt: TGTGCCAGCAGTGACCCGGGGGGGACCTCCTACGAGCAGTACTTC
v_call: TRBV12-3/TRBV12-4; d_call: .; j_call: TRBJ1-1; clone_size: many; cdr3_aa: CASSPSGVNTEAFF; cdr3_nt: TGTGCCAGCAGCCCCTCTGGGGTGAACACTGAAGCTTTCTTT
v_call: TRBV7-6; d_call: .; j_call: TRBJ2-2; clone_size: many; cdr3_aa: CASSLVAQTGELFF; cdr3_nt: TGTGCCAGCAGCTTAGTTGCTCAGACCGGGGAGCTGTTTTTT
v_call: TRBV11-2; d_call: .; j_call: TRBJ2-5; clone_size: .; cdr3_aa: CATKGTGETQYF; cdr3_nt: TGTGCCACAAAGGGTACGGGGGAGACCCAGTACTTC
v_call: TRBV9; d_call: .; j_call: TRBJ1-1; clone_size: many; cdr3_aa: CASSVGAGPTGGEAFF; cdr3_nt: TGTGCCAGCAGCGTAGGAGCCGGGCCCACCGGGGGTGAAGCTTTCTTT
v_call: TRBV20-1; d_call: TRBD1; j_call: TRBJ2-4; clone_size: few; cdr3_aa: CSASGQGAVDRNIQYF; cdr3_nt: TGCAGTGCTAGCGGACAGGGGGCAGTTGATAGAAACATTCAGTACTTC
v_call: TRBV20-1; d_call: TRBD1; j_call: TRBJ1-1; clone_size: many; cdr3_aa: CSGDRDLNTEAFF; cdr3_nt: TGCAGTGGGGACAGGGACCTTAACACTGAAGCTTTCTTT
v_call: TRBV7-8; d_call: .; j_call: TRBJ1-6; clone_size: many; cdr3_aa: CASSSRSAAGFSPLHF; cdr3_nt: TGTGCCAGCAGCTCACGGTCAGCGGCAGGGTTTTCACCCCTCCACTTT
v_call: TRBV12-3/TRBV12-4; d_call: TRBD2; j_call: TRBJ2-1; clone_size: many; cdr3_aa: CASSSLTSAGSYNEQFF; cdr3_nt: TGTGCCAGCAGTTCGTTGACTAGCGCAGGCTCCTACAATGAGCAGTTCTTC
v_call: TRBV2; d_call: TRBD1; j_call: TRBJ2-1; clone_size: many; cdr3_aa: CASSATGAEQFF; cdr3_nt: TGTGCCAGCAGCGCGACAGGGGCCGAGCAGTTCTTC
v_call: TRBV28; d_call: .; j_call: TRBJ1-1; clone_size: many; cdr3_aa: CATLGYFQTANTEAFF; cdr3_nt: TGTGCCACCCTGGGGTATTTCCAAACAGCGAACACTGAAGCTTTCTTT
v_call: TRBV4-3; d_call: .; j_call: TRBJ1-2; clone_size: many; cdr3_aa: CASSQVTGQPKYGYTF; cdr3_nt: TGCGCCAGCAGCCAAGTGACAGGACAACCGAAGTATGGCTACACCTTC
v_call: TRBV12-3/TRBV12-4; d_call: TRBD2; j_call: TRBJ2-1; clone_size: many; cdr3_aa: CASLGGGNEQFF; cdr3_nt: TGTGCCAGCCTGGGGGGGGGAAATGAGCAGTTCTTC
v_call: TRBV27; d_call: TRBD1; j_call: TRBJ1-1; clone_size: many; cdr3_aa: CASRPLQPGQGFRVTEAFF; cdr3_nt: TGTGCCAGCAGGCCACTCCAACCGGGACAGGGGTTTAGGGTCACTGAAGCTTTCTTT
v_call: TRBV6-1; d_call: TRBD1; j_call: TRBJ1-2; clone_size: many; cdr3_aa: CASKTGNNYGYTF; cdr3_nt: TGTGCCAGCAAGACAGGGAATAACTATGGCTACACCTTC
v_call: TRBV6-1; d_call: TRBD2; j_call: TRBJ2-1; clone_size: few; cdr3_aa: CASTQSGLAGWNEQFF; cdr3_nt: TGTGCCAGCACCCAATCGGGACTAGCGGGGTGGAATGAGCAGTTCTTC
v_call: TRBV10-2; d_call: TRBD1; j_call: TRBJ1-6; clone_size: few; cdr3_aa: CASLSGQPSNSPLHF; cdr3_nt: TGCGCCAGCCTATCGGGACAGCCCTCCAATTCACCCCTCCACTTT
v_call: TRBV5-1; d_call: TRBD1; j_call: TRBJ2-7; clone_size: many; cdr3_aa: CASSSNRLGTGSEQYF; cdr3_nt: TGCGCCAGCAGCTCCAACCGGTTGGGGACAGGCTCCGAGCAGTACTTC
v_call: TRBV2; d_call: .; j_call: TRBJ2-1; clone_size: many; cdr3_aa: CASRFPAGSYNEQFF; cdr3_nt: TGTGCCAGCAGATTCCCAGCAGGATCCTACAATGAGCAGTTCTTC
v_call: TRBV10-3; d_call: TRBD2; j_call: TRBJ2-7; clone_size: many; cdr3_aa: CAIRPGLAGGEQYF; cdr3_nt: TGTGCCATCAGACCGGGACTAGCGGGAGGCGAGCAGTACTTC
v_call: TRBV6-2/TRBV6-3; d_call: TRBD1; j_call: TRBJ1-1; clone_size: .; cdr3_aa: CASSYSTGGNEAFF; cdr3_nt: TGTGCCAGCAGTTACTCAACAGGGGGCAATGAAGCTTTCTTT
v_call: TRBV29-1; d_call: .; j_call: TRBJ2-7; clone_size: .; cdr3_aa: CSVEGVGGYEQYF; cdr3_nt: TGCAGCGTTGAAGGCGTGGGGGGCTACGAGCAGTACTTC
v_call: TRBV6-6; d_call: .; j_call: TRBJ1-4; clone_size: few; cdr3_aa: CASSYSALTEKLFF; cdr3_nt: TGTGCCAGCAGTTACTCGGCCTTGACAGAAAAACTGTTTTTT
v_call: TRBV20-1; d_call: .; j_call: TRBJ2-1; clone_size: many; cdr3_aa: CSATKSLGNEQFF; cdr3_nt: TGCAGTGCTACAAAGTCCTTAGGAAATGAGCAGTTCTTC
v_call: TRBV28; d_call: .; j_call: TRBJ2-7; clone_size: many; cdr3_aa: CASSFQGRIYEQYF; cdr3_nt: TGTGCCAGCAGTTTTCAGGGCCGAATCTACGAGCAGTACTTC
v_call: TRBV11-2; d_call: TRBD1; j_call: TRBJ1-5; clone_size: many; cdr3_aa: CASSLSQGARGQPQHF; cdr3_nt: TGTGCCAGCAGCTTGTCACAGGGGGCGCGAGGACAGCCCCAGCATTTT